The clone carrying this TCR beta chain showed up just a few times. Antigen unknown. Each 10 ml fresh peripheral blood draw supplied the PBMCs. These data belong to a study of T cells in Graves' hyperthyroidism and ophthalmopathy. On the study more broadly: Peripheral blood was collected at initial diagnosis, before any treatment. Whole-study results and caveats: The model predicted ophthalmopathy a median about 6.6 months before onset.

Amplification targeted TCR beta CDR3 regions from RNA transcripts. TCR CDR3 underwent first-round RT-PCR with the HTBI primer set. Via MiXCR, TCRdb re-called the multiplex PCR reads, giving one row per CDR3 protein. This table has roughly 640,000 distinct CDR3 sequences, about a sixth appearing once. V was pared by 1 base and J by 7 bases, with 14 bases between. The germline V gene has CDR1 SGHTA and CDR2 FQGNSA. CDR3 length: 15 amino acids. The chain uses TRBV7-2 and TRBJ2-1; a weak D match, TRBD2 (5 bases). Sequencing was carried out using blood. The clonotype originates from a woman aged 40 to 50 with Graves' ophthalmopathy. The CDR3 DNA is TGTGCCAGCAGCTTAGGATGGGGAGTTCAGAATGAGCAGTTCTTC. Protein sequence: CASSLGWGVQNEQFF.